This entry describes one T cell receptor (beta chain). Antigen: not known. These data originate in a study of PD-1 blockade in classical Hodgkin lymphoma. The time point denotes: cycle 4 day 1 (C4D1), after 6 weeks of nivolumab. Each patient experienced a relapse that followed autologous stem cell transplantation, and brentuximab vedotin exposure varied. Patients reached a best response of complete response, partial response or progressive disease. Per germline, CDR1 SNHLY and CDR2 FYNNEI. V lost 7 bases and J lost 5; bases outside the gene matches: 7. The length of the CDR3 is 14 residues. General observations from the study: Complete responders possessed baseline diversity comparable to newly diagnosed patients. Newly diagnosed patients reportedly had lower baseline TCR diversity than healthy donors. Exclusion covered patients beginning nivolumab under 1 year post-ASCT.

Repertoires were generated with immunoSEQ multiplex PCR, while TCRdb's copy carries only in-frame clones and drops some. The table shows about 16,000 clones, with 83% occurring only once. This chain uses TRBV2 with TRBJ2-4; TRBD1 agrees at 8 bases. This TCR came from a human donor with classical Hodgkin lymphoma. The material sequenced was peripheral blood mononuclear cells (PBMCs), taken before the fourth cycle of nivolumab. The CDR3: CASMGTGHENIQYF. For the CDR3, the DNA is TGTGCCAGCATGGGGACAGGCCACGAAAACATTCAGTACTTC.